This record covers a single TCR beta chain. Its antigen is unknown. Base qualities are not at hand, and no much larger clone is one base apart. Every donor in the study was a healthy Caucasian. Three pairs of female monozygotic twins, all aged roughly 18 to 30 years, made up the twin cohort. Peripheral blood mononuclear cells were the source from which RNA for the TCR libraries was isolated. Library preparation used 5' RACE. Sequencing took place on an Illumina HiSeq 2000. A universal primer binding site was added through template switching, and the final cDNA carried a unique molecular identifier so that TCR cDNA molecules could be counted accurately. Specific primers in the conserved constant-segment region were used to synthesize first-strand cDNA for the TCR alpha and beta chains. To control for contamination, each cDNA library was double barcoded with a SMART-Mk sample barcode plus Illumina barcodes. TruSeq adapter sequences and Illumina sample barcodes were added in two successive PCR steps. Sequencing of the TCR alpha and beta cDNA libraries was done on the Illumina HiSeq platform using custom primers. Under the source paper's analysis protocol: Raw reads were processed with MiGEC to extract unique molecular identifiers, and MiXCR was used to determine CDR3 positions. For each individual, recombination models were inferred using an EM algorithm with the repgenHMM and IGoR tools. Shared clonotypes were analyzed with the tcR package in R, and sharing was normalized by the product of cloneset sizes. Out-of-frame nonproductive sequences were analyzed to study raw recombination free of thymic and clonal selection effects. TCRdb reprocessed the public reads (quality trimming at Q25 with fastp, clone calling with MiXCR) and kept in-frame beta chains. Identical CDR3 protein sequences are pooled into one entry, listed with their most common genes and DNA. The V and J calls here are based on TCRdb, not the publication. This sample has hundreds of thousands of distinct CDR3 sequences in its table, and around 12% of those were observed once. Around 1.5% of the sample comes from the top ten.

This sample is part of a study of identical twins (dated by TCRdb to the mid-2010s). Concerning the study at large: The study deep-sequenced TCR alpha and beta repertoires from monozygotic twins, unrelated adults of various ages and cord blood to test whether fetal clonotypes persist. Replicate twin experiments were performed at different times using different library preparation protocols to rule out contamination. What the research found in general, with its limitations: Compared with coincidental sharing between unrelated individuals, an excess of low generation-probability sequences was observed among out-of-frame TCR alpha sequences shared between twins. Recombination models systematically underestimated out-of-frame TCR alpha sharing in monozygotic twins but agreed with sharing between unrelated individuals. In beta out-of-frame sequences, excess twin sharing was weaker, because having fewer shared sequences lowered the signal-to-noise ratio. Conclusions relied on cross-sectional statistical analysis, since the same donors could not be followed over many years. Fewer insertions were carried by abundant cord blood beta clonotypes, a similar but weaker trend appeared in young adult naive repertoires, and no such trend appeared in memory repertoires. Invariant T cells such as MAIT and iNKT could partly confound zero-insertion analyses, though diverse VJ usage argued against this for most clonotypes.

This sample was also put to use in a study of yellow fever vaccine responses in identical twins. The second paper further reports: According to the authors, the vaccine-induced T cell response in identical twins seemed to be partly convergent and partly specific to each individual. The study precisely tracked vaccine-responding T cell clones in identical twins.

The clonotype originates from a woman aged 18 to 35 in good health. What was sequenced was PBMCs.

The DNA is as follows: TGTGCCAGCCGATCTAAAGGGGGCCTCAGCACAGATACGCAGTATTTT. Translated, it reads CASRSKGGLSTDTQYF. Recombination linked TRBV6-1 to TRBJ2-3, with 7 bases matching TRBD1. Germline trimming: 8 bases from V, 0 bases from J; junction bases outside gene matches: 11. As encoded in the germline V gene, CDR1 is MNHNS while CDR2 is SASEGT. Spanning cysteine to phenylalanine, the CDR3 consists of 16 amino acids. This entry keeps only the CDR3 DNA: 48 bases, framed from base 1.